This T cell receptor (beta chain) was observed in a study of identical twins. Comments on this clonotype: Its antigen remains unidentified.

One entry per CDR3 protein results from TCRdb running MiXCR on the 5' RACE reads. This table has about 810,000 distinct CDR3 sequences, 12% appearing once. Findings and limits, study-wide: Cord blood beta clonotypes that were abundant carried fewer insertions, and memory repertoires showed no such trend.

Germline CDR1 reads KGHDR; CDR2 reads SFDVKD. CDR3 length: 14 residues. The trim removed 3 bases at V and 8 bases at J, leaving 7 bases unmatched. The same sample was also used in a study of yellow fever vaccine responses in identical twins.

This receptor was obtained from a woman aged 18-29 years in good health. This chain connects TRBV24-1 to TRBJ2-3, with 7 bases lining up with TRBD1. Material for sequencing was PBMCs. The CDR3 region is CATSDVAQGPTQYF. The CDR3 region has the DNA TGTGCCACCAGTGATGTAGCACAGGGGCCTACGCAGTATTTT.